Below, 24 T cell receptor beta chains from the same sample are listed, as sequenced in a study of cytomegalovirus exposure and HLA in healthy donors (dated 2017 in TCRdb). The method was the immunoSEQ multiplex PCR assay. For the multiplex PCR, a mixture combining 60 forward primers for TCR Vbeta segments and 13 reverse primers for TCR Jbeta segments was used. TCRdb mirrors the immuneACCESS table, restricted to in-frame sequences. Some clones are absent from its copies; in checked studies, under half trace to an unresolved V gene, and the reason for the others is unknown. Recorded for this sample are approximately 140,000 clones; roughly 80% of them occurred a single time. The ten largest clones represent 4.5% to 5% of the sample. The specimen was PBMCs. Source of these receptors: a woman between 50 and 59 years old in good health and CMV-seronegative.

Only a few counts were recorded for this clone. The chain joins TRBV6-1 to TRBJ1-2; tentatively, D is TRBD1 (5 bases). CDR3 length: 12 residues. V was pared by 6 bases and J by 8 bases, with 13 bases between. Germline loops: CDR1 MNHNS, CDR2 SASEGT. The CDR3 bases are TGTGCCAGCAGCAGGGCCGACCGGGGCTACACCTTC. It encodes CASSRADRGYTF.

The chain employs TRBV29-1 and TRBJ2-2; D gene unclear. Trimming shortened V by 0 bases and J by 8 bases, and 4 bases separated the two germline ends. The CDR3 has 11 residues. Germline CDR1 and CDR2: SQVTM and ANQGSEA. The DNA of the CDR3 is TGCAGCGTTGAAGATTCGGGGGAGCTGTTTTTT. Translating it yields CSVEDSGELFF.

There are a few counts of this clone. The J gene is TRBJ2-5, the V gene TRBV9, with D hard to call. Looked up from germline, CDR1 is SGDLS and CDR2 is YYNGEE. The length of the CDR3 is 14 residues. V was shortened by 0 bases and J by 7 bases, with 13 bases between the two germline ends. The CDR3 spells CASSVEVDLGTQYF. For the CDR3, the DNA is TGTGCCAGCAGCGTAGAGGTTGACTTAGGGACCCAGTACTTC.

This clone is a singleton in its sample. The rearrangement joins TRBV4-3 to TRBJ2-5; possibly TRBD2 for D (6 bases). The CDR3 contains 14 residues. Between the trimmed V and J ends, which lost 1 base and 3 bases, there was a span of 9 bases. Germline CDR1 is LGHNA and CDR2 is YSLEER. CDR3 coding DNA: TGCGCCAGCAGCCAAGGGGACTTCGAAGAGACCCAGTACTTC. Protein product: CASSQGDFEETQYF.

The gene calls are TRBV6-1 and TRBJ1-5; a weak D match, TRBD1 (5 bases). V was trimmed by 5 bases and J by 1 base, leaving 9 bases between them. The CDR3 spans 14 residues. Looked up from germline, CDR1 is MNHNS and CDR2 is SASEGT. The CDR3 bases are TGTGCCAGCAGTTCCCGACAGAGCAATCAGCCCCAGCATTTT. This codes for CASSSRQSNQPQHF.

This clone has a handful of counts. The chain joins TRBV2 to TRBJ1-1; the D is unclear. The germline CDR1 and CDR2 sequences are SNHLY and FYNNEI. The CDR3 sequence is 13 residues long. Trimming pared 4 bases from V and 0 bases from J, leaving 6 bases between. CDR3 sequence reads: CASSVYLNTEAFF. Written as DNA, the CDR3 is TGTGCCAGCAGTGTTTATCTGAACACTGAAGCTTTCTTT. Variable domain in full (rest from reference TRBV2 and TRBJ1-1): EPEVTQTPSHQVTQMGQEVILRCVPISNHLYFYWYRQILGQKVEFLVSFYNNEISEKSEIFDDQFSVERPDGSNFTLKIRSTKLEDSAMYFCASSVYLNTEAFFGQGTRLTVV.

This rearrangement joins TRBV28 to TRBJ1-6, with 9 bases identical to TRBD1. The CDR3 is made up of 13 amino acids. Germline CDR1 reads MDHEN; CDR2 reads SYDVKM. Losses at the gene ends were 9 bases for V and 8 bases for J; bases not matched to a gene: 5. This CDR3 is CASTGTGHSPLHF. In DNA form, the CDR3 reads TGTGCCAGTACCGGGACAGGGCATTCACCCCTCCACTTT.

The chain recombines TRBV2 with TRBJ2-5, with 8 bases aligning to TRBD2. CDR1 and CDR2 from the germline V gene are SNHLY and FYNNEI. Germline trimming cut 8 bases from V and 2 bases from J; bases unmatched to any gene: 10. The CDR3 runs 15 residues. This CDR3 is CASESGGLEQETQYF. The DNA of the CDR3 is TGTGCCAGCGAGAGCGGGGGACTGGAACAAGAGACCCAGTACTTC.

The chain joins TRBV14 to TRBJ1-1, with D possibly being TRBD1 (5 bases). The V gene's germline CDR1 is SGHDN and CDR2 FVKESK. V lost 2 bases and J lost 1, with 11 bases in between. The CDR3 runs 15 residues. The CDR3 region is CASSQRLQANTEAFF. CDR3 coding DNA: TGTGCCAGCAGCCAAAGGTTACAGGCGAACACTGAAGCTTTCTTT.

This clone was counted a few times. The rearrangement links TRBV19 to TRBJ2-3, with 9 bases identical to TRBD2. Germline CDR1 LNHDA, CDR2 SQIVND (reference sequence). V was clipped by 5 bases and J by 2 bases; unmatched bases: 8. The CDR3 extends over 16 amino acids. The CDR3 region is CASSLPTSGYTDTQYF. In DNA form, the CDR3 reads TGTGCCAGTAGTCTCCCGACTAGCGGCTACACAGATACGCAGTATTTT. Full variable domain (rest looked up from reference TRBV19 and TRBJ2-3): DGGITQSPKYLFRKEGQNVTLSCEQNLNHDAMYWYRQDPGQGLRLIYYSQIVNDFQKGDIAEGYSVSREKKESFPLTVTSAQKNPTAFYLCASSLPTSGYTDTQYFGPGTRLTVL.

Here the CDR3 reads CASSLGLSRSTDTQYF. In nucleotides, the CDR3 is TGTGCCAGCAGTTTAGGGCTATCCAGAAGCACAGATACGCAGTATTTT. V gene TRBV28 combines with J gene TRBJ2-3, with D uncertain. Germline CDR1 is MDHEN and CDR2 is SYDVKM. V lost 2 bases and J 0 bases, leaving 12 bases between the germline ends. CDR3 length equals 16 residues.

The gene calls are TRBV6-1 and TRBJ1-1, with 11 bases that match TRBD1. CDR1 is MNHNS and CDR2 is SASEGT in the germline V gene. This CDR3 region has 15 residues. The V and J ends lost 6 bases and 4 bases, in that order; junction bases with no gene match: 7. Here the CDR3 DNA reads TGTGCCAGCAGGGGACAGGGGGTGTTGGGCACTGAAGCTTTCTTT. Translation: CASRGQGVLGTEAFF.

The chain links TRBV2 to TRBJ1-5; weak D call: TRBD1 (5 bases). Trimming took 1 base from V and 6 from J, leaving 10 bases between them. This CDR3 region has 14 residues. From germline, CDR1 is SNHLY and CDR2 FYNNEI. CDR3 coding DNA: TGTGCCAGCAGTGAAGAAAGGGGCGGTCAGCCCCAGCATTTT. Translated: CASSEERGGQPQHF.

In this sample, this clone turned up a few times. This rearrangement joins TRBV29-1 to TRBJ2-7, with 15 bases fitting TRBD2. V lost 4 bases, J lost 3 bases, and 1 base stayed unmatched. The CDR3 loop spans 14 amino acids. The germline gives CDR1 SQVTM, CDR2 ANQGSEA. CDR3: CSVAGLAGGYEQYF. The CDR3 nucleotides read TGCAGCGTTGCGGGACTAGCGGGGGGCTACGAGCAGTACTTC.

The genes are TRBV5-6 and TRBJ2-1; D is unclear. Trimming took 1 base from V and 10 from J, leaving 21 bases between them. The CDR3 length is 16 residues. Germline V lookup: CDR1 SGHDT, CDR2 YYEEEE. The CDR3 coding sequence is TGTGCCAGCAGCTTGTCCTCCCATCACTCCCCTTGGGAGCAGTTCTTC. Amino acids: CASSLSSHHSPWEQFF.

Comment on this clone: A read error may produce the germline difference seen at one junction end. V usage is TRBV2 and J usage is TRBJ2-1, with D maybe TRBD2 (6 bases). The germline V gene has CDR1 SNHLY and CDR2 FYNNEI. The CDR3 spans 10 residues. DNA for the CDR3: TGTGCCAGCAGAGAGAGACCGGGGGTCTTC. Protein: CASRERPGVF.

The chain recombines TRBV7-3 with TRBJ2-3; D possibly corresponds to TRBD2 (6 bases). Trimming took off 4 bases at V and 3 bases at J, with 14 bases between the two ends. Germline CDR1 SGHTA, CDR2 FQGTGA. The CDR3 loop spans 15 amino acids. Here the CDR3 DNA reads TGTGCCAGCAGCTACCGGGGGTCAGGGACAGATACGCAGTATTTT. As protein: CASSYRGSGTDTQYF.

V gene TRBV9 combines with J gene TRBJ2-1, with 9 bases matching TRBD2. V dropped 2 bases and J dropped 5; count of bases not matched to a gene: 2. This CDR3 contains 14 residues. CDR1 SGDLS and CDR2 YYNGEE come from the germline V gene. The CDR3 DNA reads TGTGCCAGCAGCGTGGCTAGCGGGGACAATGAGCAGTTCTTC. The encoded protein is CASSVASGDNEQFF.

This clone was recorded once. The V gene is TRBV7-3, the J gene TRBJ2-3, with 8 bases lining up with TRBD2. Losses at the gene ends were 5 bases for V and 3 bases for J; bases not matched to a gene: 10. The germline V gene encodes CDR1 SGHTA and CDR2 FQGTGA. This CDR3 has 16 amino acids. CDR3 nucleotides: TGTGCCAGCAGCCCCTGGGGTAGCGGGGTAACAGATACGCAGTATTTT. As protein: CASSPWGSGVTDTQYF. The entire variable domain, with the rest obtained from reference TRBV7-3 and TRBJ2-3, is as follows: GAGVSQTPSNKVTEKGKYVELRCDPISGHTALYWYRQSLGQGPEFLIYFQGTGAADDSGLPNDRFFAVRPEGSVSTLKIQRTERGDSAVYLCASSPWGSGVTDTQYFGPGTRLTVL.

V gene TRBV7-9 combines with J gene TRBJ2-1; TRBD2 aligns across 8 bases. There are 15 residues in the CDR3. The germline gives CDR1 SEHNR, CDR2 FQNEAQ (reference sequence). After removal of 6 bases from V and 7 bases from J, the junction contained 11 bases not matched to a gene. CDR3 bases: TGTGCCAGCAGTATCGCCCGGGGGGGCCCGAATGAGCAGTTCTTC. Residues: CASSIARGGPNEQFF.

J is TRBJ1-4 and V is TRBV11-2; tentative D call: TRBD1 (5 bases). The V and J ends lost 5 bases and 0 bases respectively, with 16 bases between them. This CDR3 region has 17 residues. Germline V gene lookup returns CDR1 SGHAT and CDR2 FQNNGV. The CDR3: CASSRQKGTSTNEKLFF. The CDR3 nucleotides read TGTGCCAGCAGCCGACAGAAGGGGACTTCAACTAATGAAAAACTGTTTTTT.

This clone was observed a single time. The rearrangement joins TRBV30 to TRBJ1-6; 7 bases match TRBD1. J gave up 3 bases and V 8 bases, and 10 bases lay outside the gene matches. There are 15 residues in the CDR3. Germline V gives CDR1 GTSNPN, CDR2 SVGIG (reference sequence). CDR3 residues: CAVGGGLNYNSPLHF. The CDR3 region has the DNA TGTGCCGTAGGGGGCGGGTTAAACTATAATTCACCCCTCCACTTT.

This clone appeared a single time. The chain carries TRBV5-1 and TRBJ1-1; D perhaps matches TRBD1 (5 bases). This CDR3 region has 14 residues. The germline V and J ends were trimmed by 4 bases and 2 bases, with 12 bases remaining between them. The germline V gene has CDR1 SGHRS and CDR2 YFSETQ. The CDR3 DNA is TGCGCCAGCAGCATGGGACTGATAAACACTGAAGCTTTCTTT. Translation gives CASSMGLINTEAFF.

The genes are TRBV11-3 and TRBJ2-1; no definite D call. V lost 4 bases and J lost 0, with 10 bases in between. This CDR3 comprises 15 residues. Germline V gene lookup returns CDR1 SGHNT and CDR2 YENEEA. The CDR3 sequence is CASSSGRSSYNEQFF. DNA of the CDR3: TGTGCCAGCAGCTCCGGCCGGAGCTCCTACAATGAGCAGTTCTTC.